These T cell receptor beta chains were read from a single sample in a study of blood T cells in healthy people across ages. TCRdb reprocessed the 5' RACE reads with MiXCR, giving one entry per CDR3 protein. Of hundreds of thousands of distinct CDR3 sequences in the sample, approximately 49% were seen once. The sample comprised blood. The receptor set was obtained from a woman aged 55-75 years in good health. CDR3s include the opening cysteine and the closing phenylalanine or tryptophan. A D gene is named only where the DNA matches it firmly. A row's size may be missing; if present it is once, few, many or a size class.

d_call: TRBD2
v_call: TRBV7-2
j_call: TRBJ2-1
clone_size: NA
cdr3_nt: TGTGCCAGCAGCTTTGCTAGCGGGAGTTCGGACAATGAGCAGTTCTTC
cdr3_aa: CASSFASGSSDNEQFF

d_call: NA
v_call: TRBV28
j_call: TRBJ1-5
clone_size: once
cdr3_nt: TGTGCCAGCAGTTTATCTAAACAGCCCCAGCATTTT
cdr3_aa: CASSLSKQPQHF

d_call: NA
v_call: TRBV27
j_call: TRBJ1-5
clone_size: NA
cdr3_nt: TGTGCCAGCAGTGCGAGGACAGTCCCTAGCAATCAGCCCCAGCATTTT
cdr3_aa: CASSARTVPSNQPQHF

d_call: TRBD1
v_call: TRBV11-2
j_call: TRBJ1-4
clone_size: NA
cdr3_nt: TGTGCCAGCAGATGGACAGGGAGGAATGAAAAACTGTTTTTT
cdr3_aa: CASRWTGRNEKLFF

d_call: NA
v_call: TRBV12-3/TRBV12-4
j_call: TRBJ1-5
clone_size: few
cdr3_nt: TGTGCCAGCAGTCCCGGGGGATATCTCCAGCATTTT
cdr3_aa: CASSPGGYLQHF

d_call: NA
v_call: TRBV29-1
j_call: TRBJ2-1
clone_size: NA
cdr3_nt: TGCAGCGGATACAGGGCGGATGAGCAGTTCTTC
cdr3_aa: CSGYRADEQFF

d_call: NA
v_call: TRBV12-3/TRBV12-4
j_call: TRBJ1-2
clone_size: NA
cdr3_nt: TGTGCCAGCAGTTTTACACAGGGACTGAGGTACACCTTC
cdr3_aa: CASSFTQGLRYTF

d_call: TRBD2
v_call: TRBV7-9
j_call: TRBJ2-1
clone_size: few
cdr3_nt: TGTGCCCCCCGGGCGGGAGTAGGGAATGAGCAGTTCTTC
cdr3_aa: CAPRAGVGNEQFF

d_call: NA
v_call: TRBV6-5
j_call: TRBJ2-7
clone_size: once
cdr3_nt: TGTGCCAGCAGCACCAGGGAGGTAGGCTACGAGCAGTACTTC
cdr3_aa: CASSTREVGYEQYF

d_call: TRBD1
v_call: TRBV29-1
j_call: TRBJ2-1
clone_size: NA
cdr3_nt: TGCAGCGCAAATGGGGGCAGGGGGCCCGTAGAGACCCATTTCTTC
cdr3_aa: CSANGGRGPVETHFF

d_call: NA
v_call: TRBV18
j_call: TRBJ2-3
clone_size: many
cdr3_nt: TGTGCCAGCTCACGTGCTAGCGTCACAGATACGCAGTATTTT
cdr3_aa: CASSRASVTDTQYF

d_call: NA
v_call: TRBV29-1
j_call: TRBJ2-5
clone_size: NA
cdr3_nt: TGCAGCTTTGATGGAGGGGGGGCCGCAGAGACCCAGTACTTC
cdr3_aa: CSFDGGGAAETQYF

d_call: TRBD1
v_call: TRBV24-1
j_call: TRBJ2-5
clone_size: NA
cdr3_nt: TGTGCCACCTCCGGGACAGGGAATTACAATGAGCAGTACTTC
cdr3_aa: CATSGTGNYNEQYF

d_call: TRBD1
v_call: TRBV5-1
j_call: TRBJ2-7
clone_size: few
cdr3_nt: TGCGCCAGCAGCGTCTCGACAGGGGCCTACGAGCAGTACTTC
cdr3_aa: CASSVSTGAYEQYF

d_call: NA
v_call: TRBV20-1
j_call: TRBJ1-1
clone_size: NA
cdr3_nt: TGCAGTGCTAGAGACGCTTACACTGAAGCTTTCTTT
cdr3_aa: CSARDAYTEAFF

d_call: TRBD2
v_call: TRBV4-3
j_call: TRBJ2-7
clone_size: NA
cdr3_nt: TGCGCCAGCAGCCAAGAACGGGACTACCCCTACGAGCAGTACTTC
cdr3_aa: CASSQERDYPYEQYF